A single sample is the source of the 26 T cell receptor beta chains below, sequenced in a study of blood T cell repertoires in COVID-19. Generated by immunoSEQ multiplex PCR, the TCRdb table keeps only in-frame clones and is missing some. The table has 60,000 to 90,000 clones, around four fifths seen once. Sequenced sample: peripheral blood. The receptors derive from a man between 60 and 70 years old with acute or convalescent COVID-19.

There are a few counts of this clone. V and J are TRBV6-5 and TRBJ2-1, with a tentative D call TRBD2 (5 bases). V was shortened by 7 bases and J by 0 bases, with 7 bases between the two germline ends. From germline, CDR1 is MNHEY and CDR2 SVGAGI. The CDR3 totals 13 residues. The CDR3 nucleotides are TGTGCCAGCAAAGCGGACTCCTACAATGAGCAGTTCTTC. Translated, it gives CASKADSYNEQFF.

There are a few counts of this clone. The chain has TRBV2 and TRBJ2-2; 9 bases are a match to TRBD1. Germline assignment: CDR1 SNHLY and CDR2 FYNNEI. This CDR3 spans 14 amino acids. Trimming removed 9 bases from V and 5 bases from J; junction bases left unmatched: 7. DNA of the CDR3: TGTGCCAGTCGACAGGGGGGTAGAACCGGGGAGCTGTTTTTT. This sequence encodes CASRQGGRTGELFF.

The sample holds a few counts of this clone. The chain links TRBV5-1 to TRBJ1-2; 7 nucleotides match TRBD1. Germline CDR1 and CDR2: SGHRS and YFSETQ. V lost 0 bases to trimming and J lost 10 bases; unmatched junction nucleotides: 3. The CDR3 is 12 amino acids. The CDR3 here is CASSLGQGYYTF. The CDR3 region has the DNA TGCGCCAGCAGCTTGGGACAGGGTTACTACACCTTC.

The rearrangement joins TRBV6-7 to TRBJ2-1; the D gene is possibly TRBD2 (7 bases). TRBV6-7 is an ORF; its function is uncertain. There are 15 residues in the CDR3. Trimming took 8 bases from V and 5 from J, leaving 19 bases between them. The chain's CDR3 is CASGGARPSDNEQFF. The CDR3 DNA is TGTGCCAGCGGGGGGGCGCGCCCCTCAGACAATGAGCAGTTCTTC.

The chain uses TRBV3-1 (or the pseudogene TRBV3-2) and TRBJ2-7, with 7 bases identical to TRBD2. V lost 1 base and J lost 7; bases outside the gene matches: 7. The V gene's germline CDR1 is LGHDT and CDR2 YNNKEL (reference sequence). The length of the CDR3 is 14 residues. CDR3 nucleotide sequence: TGTGCCAGCAGCCAAGGGTTAGCGGGCCTGGAGCAGTACTTC. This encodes CASSQGLAGLEQYF.

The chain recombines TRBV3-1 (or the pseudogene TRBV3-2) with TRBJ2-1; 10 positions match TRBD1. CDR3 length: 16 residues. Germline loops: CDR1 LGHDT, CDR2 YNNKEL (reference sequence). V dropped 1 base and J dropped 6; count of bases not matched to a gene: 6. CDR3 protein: CASSQGGTGVTNEQFF. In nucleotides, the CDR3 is TGTGCCAGCAGCCAAGGAGGGACAGGGGTCACCAATGAGCAGTTCTTC.

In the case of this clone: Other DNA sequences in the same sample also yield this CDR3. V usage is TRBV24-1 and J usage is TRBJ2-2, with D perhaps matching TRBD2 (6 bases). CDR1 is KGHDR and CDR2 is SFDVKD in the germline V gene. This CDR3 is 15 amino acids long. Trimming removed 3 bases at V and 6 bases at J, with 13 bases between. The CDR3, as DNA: TGTGCCACCAGTGATACCCCAGGAGGGGCCGGGGAGCTGTTTTTT. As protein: CATSDTPGGAGELFF.

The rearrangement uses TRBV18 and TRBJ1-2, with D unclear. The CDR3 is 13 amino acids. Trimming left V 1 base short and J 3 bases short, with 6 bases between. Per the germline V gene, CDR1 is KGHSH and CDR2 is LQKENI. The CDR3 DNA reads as TGTGCCAGCTCACCACGCCGGGACTATGGCTACACCTTC. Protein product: CASSPRRDYGYTF.

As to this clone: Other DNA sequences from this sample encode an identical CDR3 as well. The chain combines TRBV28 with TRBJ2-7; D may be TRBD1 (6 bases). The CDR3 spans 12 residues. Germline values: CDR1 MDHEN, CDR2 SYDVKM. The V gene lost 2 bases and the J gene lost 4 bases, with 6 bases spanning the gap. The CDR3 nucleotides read TGTGCCAGCAGTTTACAGGGGTACGAGCAGTACTTC. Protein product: CASSLQGYEQYF.

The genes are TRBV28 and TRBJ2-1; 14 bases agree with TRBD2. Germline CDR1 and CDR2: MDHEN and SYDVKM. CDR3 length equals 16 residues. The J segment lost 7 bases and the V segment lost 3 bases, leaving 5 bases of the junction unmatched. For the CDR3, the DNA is TGTGCCAGCAGTTTCCCCGGGACTAGCGGGAGAAATGAGCAGTTCTTC. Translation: CASSFPGTSGRNEQFF.

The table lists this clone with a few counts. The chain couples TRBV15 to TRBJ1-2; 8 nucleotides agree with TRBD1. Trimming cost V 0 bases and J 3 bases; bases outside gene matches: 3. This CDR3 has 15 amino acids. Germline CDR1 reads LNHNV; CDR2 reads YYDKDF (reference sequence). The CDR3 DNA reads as TGTGCCACCAGCAGAGATTCGGGACAGGACTATGGCTACACCTTC. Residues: CATSRDSGQDYGYTF.

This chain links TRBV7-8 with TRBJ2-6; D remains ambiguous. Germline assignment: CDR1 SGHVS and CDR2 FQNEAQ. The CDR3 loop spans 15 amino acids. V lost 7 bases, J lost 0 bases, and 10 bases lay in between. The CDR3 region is CASIGASSGANVLTF. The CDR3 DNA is TGTGCCAGCATCGGAGCTAGCTCTGGGGCCAACGTCCTGACTTTC. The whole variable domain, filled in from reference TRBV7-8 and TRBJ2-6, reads GAGVSQSPRYKVAKRGQDVALRCDPISGHVSLFWYQQALGQGPEFLTYFQNEAQLDKSGLPSDRFFAERPEGSVSTLKIQRTQQEDSAVYLCASIGASSGANVLTFGAGSRLTVL.

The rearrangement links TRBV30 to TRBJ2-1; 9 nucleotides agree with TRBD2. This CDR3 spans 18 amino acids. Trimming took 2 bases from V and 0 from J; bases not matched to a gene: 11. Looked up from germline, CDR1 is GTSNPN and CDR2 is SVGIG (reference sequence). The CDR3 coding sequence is TGTGCCTGGAGTACACATCGCCAGCGGGGGGCCTCCTACAATGAGCAGTTCTTC. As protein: CAWSTHRQRGASYNEQFF.

This CDR3 reads CALGTVNTEAFF. The CDR3 nucleotides read TGTGCCCTCGGGACAGTGAACACTGAAGCTTTCTTT. The chain uses TRBV28 and TRBJ1-1; 7 bases are a match to TRBD1. The CDR3 consists of 12 residues. The V gene end was trimmed by 11 bases and the J gene end by 0 bases; junction bases not matched to a gene: 3. From germline, CDR1 is MDHEN and CDR2 SYDVKM.

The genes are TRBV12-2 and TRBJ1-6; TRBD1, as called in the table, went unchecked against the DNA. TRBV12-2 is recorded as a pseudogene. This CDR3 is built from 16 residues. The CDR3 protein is CASRSRDNSYNSPLHF. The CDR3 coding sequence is TGTGCAAGTCGCTCCCGTGACAACTCCTATAATTCACCCCTCCACTTT.

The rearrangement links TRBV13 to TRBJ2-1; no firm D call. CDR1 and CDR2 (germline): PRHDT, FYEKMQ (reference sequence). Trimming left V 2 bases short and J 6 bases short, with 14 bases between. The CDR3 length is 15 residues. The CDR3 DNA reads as TGTGCCAGCAGCTTAAAGAGGTACTCCCCCAATGAGCAGTTCTTC. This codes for CASSLKRYSPNEQFF.

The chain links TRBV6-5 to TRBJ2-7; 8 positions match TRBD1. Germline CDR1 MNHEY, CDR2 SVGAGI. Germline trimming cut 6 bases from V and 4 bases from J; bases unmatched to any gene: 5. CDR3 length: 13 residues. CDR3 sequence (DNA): TGTGCCAGCAGGACAGGGGTGGGGTACGAGCAGTACGTC. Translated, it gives CASRTGVGYEQYV.

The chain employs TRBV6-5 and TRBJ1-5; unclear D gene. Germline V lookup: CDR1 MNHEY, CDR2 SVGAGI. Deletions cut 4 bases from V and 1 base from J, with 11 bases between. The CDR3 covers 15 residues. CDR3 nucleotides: TGTGCCAGCAGTTTCCCGGGTGGGAGCAATCAGCCCCAGCATTTT. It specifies CASSFPGGSNQPQHF.

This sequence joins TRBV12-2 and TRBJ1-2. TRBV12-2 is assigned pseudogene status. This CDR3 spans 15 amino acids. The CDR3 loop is CASRLEGGAPYGYTF. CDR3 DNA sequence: TGTGCAAGTCGCTTAGAGGGGGGGGCTCCGTATGGCTACACCTTC.

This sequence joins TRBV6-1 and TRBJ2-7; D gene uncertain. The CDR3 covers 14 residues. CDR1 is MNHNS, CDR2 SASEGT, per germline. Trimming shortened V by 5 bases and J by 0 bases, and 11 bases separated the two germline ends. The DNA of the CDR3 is TGTGCCAGCAGTCCCTCACGCGACTCCTACGAGCAGTACGTC. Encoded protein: CASSPSRDSYEQYV.

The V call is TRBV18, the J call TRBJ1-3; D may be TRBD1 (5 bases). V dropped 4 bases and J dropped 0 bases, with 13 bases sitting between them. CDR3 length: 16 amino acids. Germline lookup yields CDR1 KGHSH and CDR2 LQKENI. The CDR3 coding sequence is TGTGCCAGCTCACAAGGGACTTCCAGCTCTGGAAACACCATATATTTT. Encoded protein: CASSQGTSSSGNTIYF.

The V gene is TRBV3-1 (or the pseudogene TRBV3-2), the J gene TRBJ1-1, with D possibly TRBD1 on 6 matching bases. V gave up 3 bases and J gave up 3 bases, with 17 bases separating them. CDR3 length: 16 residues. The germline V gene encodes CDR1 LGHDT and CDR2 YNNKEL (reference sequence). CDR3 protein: CASSHSSKGGDTEAFF. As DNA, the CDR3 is TGTGCCAGCAGCCATTCGTCGAAGGGGGGGGACACTGAAGCTTTCTTT.

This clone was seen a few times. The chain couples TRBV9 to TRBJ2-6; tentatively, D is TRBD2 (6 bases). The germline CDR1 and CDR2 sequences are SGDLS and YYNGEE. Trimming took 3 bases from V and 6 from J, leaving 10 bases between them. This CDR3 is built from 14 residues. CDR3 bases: TGTGCCAGCAGCGCCGGGGACTTGGCCAACGTCCTGACTTTC. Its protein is CASSAGDLANVLTF.

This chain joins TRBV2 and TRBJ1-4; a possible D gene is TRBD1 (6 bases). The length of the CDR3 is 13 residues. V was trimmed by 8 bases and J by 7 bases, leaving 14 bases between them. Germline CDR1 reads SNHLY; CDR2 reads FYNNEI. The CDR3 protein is CASQRGGFEKLFF. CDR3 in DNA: TGTGCCAGCCAGAGGGGGGGCTTTGAAAAACTGTTTTTT.

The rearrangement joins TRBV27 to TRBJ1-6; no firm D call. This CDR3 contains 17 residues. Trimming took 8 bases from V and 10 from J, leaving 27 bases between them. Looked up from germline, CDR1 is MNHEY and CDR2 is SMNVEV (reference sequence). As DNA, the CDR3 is TGTGCCAGCGGAGGAGACCAGACCGAACGGGTGGGGTCACCCCTCCACTTT. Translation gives CASGGDQTERVGSPLHF.

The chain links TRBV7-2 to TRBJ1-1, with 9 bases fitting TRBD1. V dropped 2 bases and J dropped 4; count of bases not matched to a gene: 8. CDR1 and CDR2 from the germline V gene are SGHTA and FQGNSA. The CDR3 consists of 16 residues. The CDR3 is CASSLNLQGAGTEAFF. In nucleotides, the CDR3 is TGTGCCAGCAGCTTAAACCTACAGGGGGCCGGCACTGAAGCTTTCTTT.